This T cell receptor beta chain was sequenced in a study of identical twins. TCRdb ran MiXCR on the 5' RACE reads and lists one entry per CDR3 protein. The table records 520,000 or so distinct CDR3 sequences, under 25% of them present only once. Regarding the study as a whole: Cord blood beta clonotypes present at high abundance carried fewer insertions; no such pattern appeared in memory repertoires.

In its sample, this clonotype was seen a few times. No antigen is known for it. This sample also belongs to another study, concerning T cells expressing NK-cell markers. That investigation notes: Sequencing of TCR beta repertoires drew on sorted CD3+CD56+NKG2C+, CD3+CD56+NKG2C- and CD3+CD56-NKG2C+ T cells. In several donors, dominant clonotypes made up about 25-65% of CD3+CD56-NKG2C+ cells.

Specimen: CD4+ T cells sorted from blood. The receptor's source is a woman younger than 30 in good health.

The CDR3 bases are TGTGCCAGCAGTGTTAGGGGGACTAGCGGAAACACCGGGGAGCTGTTTTTT. Its protein is CASSVRGTSGNTGELFF. J is TRBJ2-2 and V is TRBV6-4; 11 nucleotides match TRBD2. Germline values: CDR1 MRHNA, CDR2 SNTAGT. The CDR3 sequence is 17 residues long. Trimming cost V 4 bases and J 2 bases; bases outside gene matches: 6.